This T cell receptor (beta chain) was recovered during a study of human T cells and chemical hapten exposure. Study-level information: Minor pooled library volume differences mainly drove per-sample TCR yield variation. Notes on the study in general: With regard to DPC sensitization, TCRs above 1 in 1000 frequency did not change.

Time point given: healthy volunteer bleed at 6 weeks. Someone pulled total RNA out of unfractionated whole blood. This clonotype has a handful of counts. What it binds is not known. What the library attached to individual cDNA molecules were unique molecular identifiers. Per the authors' pipeline: Across samples, TCR counts had a median of 95,638 and ranged from roughly 23,224 to 690,600. From the RACE reads, TCRdb called clonotypes with MiXCR, one entry per CDR3 protein. The authors' filters were not applied to this entry. The data show fewer than 85,000 distinct CDR3 sequences, about 9.2% seen once. The TCR originated in a female donor in good health. Some clones in this sample may be carry-over from other donors' samples. The sample consisted of whole blood.

This chain's CDR3 is CASSLVGGTGGAHGYTF. CDR3 nucleotides: TGTGCCAGCAGCTTAGTCGGGGGGACAGGGGGCGCCCATGGCTACACCTTC. The V call is TRBV7-9, the J call TRBJ1-2; 12 nucleotides line up with TRBD1. Germline lookup yields CDR1 SEHNR and CDR2 FQNEAQ (reference sequence). This CDR3 has 17 amino acids. Trimming cost V 1 base and J 6 bases; bases outside gene matches: 9.